The T cell receptor (beta chain) under discussion was sequenced for a study of beta chain features in type 1 diabetes. Notes on the study in general: Among type 1 diabetes patients, VDJ junctions had fewer insertions and more deletions. In the patient group, naive, central memory and Treg TCRB repertoires seemed more alike than in the healthy donor group.

The CDR3 sequence is 12 residues long. Germline CDR1 and CDR2: ENHRY and SYGVKD. V lost 0 bases and J 6 bases, leaving 6 bases between the germline ends. This clone has a handful of counts. Its target is not known. TCRB transcripts that were expressed got sequenced, as all of the isolated RNA had been reverse transcribed. There were approximately 3.7 million reads on average in the naive, central memory and regulatory T cell samples. Sequencing was performed with immunoSEQ multiplex PCR; in TCRdb, only in-frame clones are kept and a portion is missing. The profile covers roughly 450,000 clones, with 9.5% to 12% appearing a single time and roughly 0.046% taken by the ten largest.

Sequencing was performed on naive CD4+ T cells from blood. The rearrangement joins TRBV10-3 to TRBJ2-7, with unresolved D. The sequence came from a woman under 30 in good health. The CDR3 region has the DNA TGTGCCATCAGTGAGTCTGTAGGCGAGCAGTACTTC. It yields the protein CAISESVGEQYF.